This TCR beta chain was observed in a study of cytomegalovirus exposure and HLA in healthy donors. General observations from the study: CMV antigen specificity of three CMV-associated chains was confirmed in vitro.

With regard to this clone: Its antigen remains unknown.

Germline loops: CDR1 KGHSH, CDR2 LQKENI. There are 12 residues in the CDR3. Trimming took 8 bases from V and 2 from J, leaving 9 bases between them. The primer mix had 60 Vbeta and 13 Jbeta primers. Only in-frame clones appear in the TCRdb table, and some are missing; sequencing was by immunoSEQ multiplex PCR. The data hold 150,000 to 200,000 clones, with about three quarters observed a single time. The rearrangement joins TRBV18 to TRBJ2-5, with TRBD2 as a possible D gene (6 bases). The source material was PBMCs. The sequence came from a girl aged 10 to 17 in good health and CMV-seronegative. CDR3 nucleotide sequence: TGTGCCAGCAGGACTATACAAGAGACCCAGTACTTC. Translating it yields CASRTIQETQYF.